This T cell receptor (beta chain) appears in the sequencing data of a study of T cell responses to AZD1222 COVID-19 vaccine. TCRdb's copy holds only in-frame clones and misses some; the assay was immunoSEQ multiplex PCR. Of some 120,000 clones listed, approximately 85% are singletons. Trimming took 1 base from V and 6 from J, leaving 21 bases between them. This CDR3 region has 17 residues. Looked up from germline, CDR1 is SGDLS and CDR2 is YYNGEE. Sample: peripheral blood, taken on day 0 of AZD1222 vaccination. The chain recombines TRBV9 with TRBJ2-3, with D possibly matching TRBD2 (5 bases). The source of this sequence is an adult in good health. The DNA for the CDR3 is TGTGCCAGCAGCGTATTCAGCGGTGGGCGAACGGGGGATACGCAGTATTTT. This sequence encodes CASSVFSGGRTGDTQYF. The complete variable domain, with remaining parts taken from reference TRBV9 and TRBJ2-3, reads DSGVTQTPKHLITATGQRVTLRCSPRSGDLSVYWYQQSLDQGLQFLIQYYNGEERAKGNILERFSAQQFPDLHSELNLSSLELGDSALYFCASSVFSGGRTGDTQYFGPGTRLTVL.